What follows are 28 T cell receptor beta chains derived from one specimen sequenced in a study of PD-1 blockade in mismatch repair-deficient tumors (dated by TCRdb to between 2016 and 2019). Receptor libraries were prepared by the immunoSEQ multiplex PCR assay. Sourced from immuneACCESS, this table was stored by TCRdb with only in-frame sequences that have V and J called. A share of the clones is absent; for the studies checked, an unresolved V gene accounts for under half, and the remainder has no known explanation. Recorded for this sample are tens of thousands of clones; roughly 80% of them occurred a single time. The top ten clones comprise less than 6% of the sample. The sequencing used peripheral blood, collected 44 weeks after starting pembrolizumab. The source is an adult with mismatch repair-deficient cancer.

The chain combines TRBV4-1 with TRBJ2-3; TRBD2 is a possible D gene (5 bases). V shed 1 base and J shed 2 bases, with 7 bases lying between them. The germline gives CDR1 MGHRA, CDR2 YSYEKL. The CDR3 is 14 residues long. The CDR3 protein is CASSQGRDTDTQYF. In DNA, the CDR3 is TGCGCCAGCAGCCAAGGTCGGGACACAGATACGCAGTATTTT.

This clone has just a few counts. The J gene is TRBJ2-7, the V gene TRBV19; 9 bases map to TRBD1. This CDR3 has 14 residues. Germline CDR1 LNHDA, CDR2 SQIVND (reference sequence). Trimming at V came to 10 bases and at J to 2 bases, leaving 9 bases not matched to a gene. The chain's CDR3 is CATKAGTGPYEQYF. The CDR3 DNA is TGTGCCACAAAAGCTGGGACAGGGCCCTACGAGCAGTACTTC.

This rearrangement joins TRBV5-5 to TRBJ1-2; 7 bases are a match to TRBD1. This CDR3 is 14 amino acids long. Germline V gene lookup returns CDR1 SGHKS and CDR2 YYEKEE (reference sequence). The junction had 7 bases not matched to a gene; V was cut back by 0 bases and J by 8 bases. The CDR3 loop reads CASSLGDSLWGYTF. The CDR3 bases are TGTGCCAGCAGCTTGGGGGACAGTCTATGGGGCTACACCTTC. The whole variable domain, filled in from reference TRBV5-5 and TRBJ1-2, reads DAGVTQSPTHLIKTRGQQVTLRCSPISGHKSVSWYQQVLGQGPQFIFQYYEKEERGRGNFPDRFSARQFPNYSSELNVNALLLGDSALYLCASSLGDSLWGYTFGSGTRLTVV.

The chain joins TRBV6-5 to TRBJ1-1; tentative D call: TRBD1 (5 bases). CDR1 is MNHEY, CDR2 SVGAGI, per germline. This CDR3 is 14 amino acids long. Trimming left V 2 bases short and J 1 base short, with 8 bases between. The CDR3 nucleotides read TGTGCCAGCAGTTACAGGGGTAGGAACACTGAAGCTTTCTTT. Translating it yields CASSYRGRNTEAFF.

This clone came up once. The J gene is TRBJ2-5, the V gene TRBV11-3, with D possibly TRBD1 on 6 matching bases. From germline, CDR1 is SGHNT and CDR2 YENEEA. The CDR3 contains 15 residues. Trimming pared 5 bases from V and 1 base from J, leaving 14 bases between. Here the CDR3 reads CASSLQQGPQETQYF. The DNA of the CDR3 is TGTGCCAGCAGCCTCCAACAGGGCCCCCAAGAGACCCAGTACTTC.

The chain uses TRBV7-9 and TRBJ1-1; D is uncertain. In germline, CDR1 is SEHNR, CDR2 FQNEAQ (reference sequence). V lost 7 bases and J 1 base, leaving 13 bases between the germline ends. This CDR3 contains 14 residues. The CDR3 nucleotides read TGTGCCAGCAACGCGGACGGGCGGAACACTGAAGCTTTCTTT. Translated: CASNADGRNTEAFF. The variable domain in full, completed from reference TRBV7-9 and TRBJ1-1, reads DTGVSQNPRHKITKRGQNVTFRCDPISEHNRLYWYRQTLGQGPEFLTYFQNEAQLEKSRLLSDRFSAERPKGSFSTLEIQRTEQGDSAMYLCASNADGRNTEAFFGQGTRLTVV.

The chain links TRBV10-2 to TRBJ1-1; 8 bases are a match to TRBD1. Germline values: CDR1 WSHSY, CDR2 SAAADI. This CDR3 is 14 amino acids long. V dropped 6 bases and J dropped 3; count of bases not matched to a gene: 6. As DNA, the CDR3 is TGCGCCAGCAGCCCACAGGGGGGGGACACTGAAGCTTTCTTT. This translates into CASSPQGGDTEAFF.

The chain carries TRBV6-6 and TRBJ2-3, with no clear D. CDR1 is MNHNY and CDR2 is SVGAGI in the germline V gene (reference sequence). Between the trimmed V and J ends, which lost 7 bases and 4 bases, there was a span of 12 bases. The length of the CDR3 is 13 residues. Here the CDR3 reads CASTLDLADTQYF. The CDR3 DNA sequence: TGTGCCAGCACTCTAGACTTGGCAGATACGCAGTATTTT.

The chain recombines TRBV6-1 with TRBJ2-7; possible D gene TRBD2, 5 bases. V gave up 2 bases and J gave up 9 bases, with 20 bases separating them. The CDR3 totals 15 residues. CDR1 and CDR2 from the germline V gene are MNHNS and SASEGT. CDR3: CASSELTEGITRQYF. In nucleotides, the CDR3 is TGTGCCAGCAGTGAATTAACAGAGGGTATTACGAGGCAGTACTTC.

The genes are TRBV7-2 and TRBJ1-1; D is uncertain. V gave up 1 base and J gave up 0 bases, with 6 bases separating them. There are 14 residues in the CDR3. Germline values: CDR1 SGHTA, CDR2 FQGNSA. CDR3 in DNA: TGTGCCAGCAGCTTAGATATGGTGAACACTGAAGCTTTCTTT. The encoded protein is CASSLDMVNTEAFF.

The chain combines TRBV11-3 with TRBJ2-3; a possible D gene is TRBD2 (5 bases). This CDR3 is built from 15 residues. Trimming left V 1 base short and J 2 bases short, with 10 bases between. Germline-derived CDR1 and CDR2 are SGHNT and YENEEA. The CDR3 is CASSLGGRTTDTQYF. The CDR3 DNA sequence: TGTGCCAGCAGCTTAGGCGGGCGAACCACAGATACGCAGTATTTT.

This clone was counted a single time. V gene TRBV7-2 combines with J gene TRBJ2-5, with 7 bases lining up with TRBD1. This CDR3 region has 14 residues. Per germline, CDR1 SGHTA and CDR2 FQGNSA. V shed 1 base, J shed 3 bases, and the junction held 2 bases outside the gene matches. For the CDR3, the DNA is TGTGCCAGCAGCTTAGGAACAGGGGAAGAGACCCAGTACTTC. This translates into CASSLGTGEETQYF.

The genes are TRBV30 and TRBJ1-5; D gene unclear. Trimming took off 2 bases at V and 4 bases at J, with 15 bases between the two ends. The CDR3 sequence is 15 residues long. Germline CDR1 is GTSNPN and CDR2 is SVGIG (reference sequence). CDR3 sequence reads: CAWSPPGRGNQPQHF. DNA of the CDR3: TGTGCCTGGAGTCCTCCCGGACGGGGAAATCAGCCCCAGCATTTT.

Relative to its sample, this clone is medium-sized. The rearrangement joins TRBV11-2 to TRBJ2-7; 7 bases align to TRBD1. Germline CDR1 reads SGHAT; CDR2 reads FQNNGV. CDR3 length equals 12 residues. The junction had 6 bases not matched to a gene; V was cut back by 5 bases and J by 8 bases. The CDR3 protein is CASSRTGFKQYF. The CDR3 DNA reads TGTGCCAGCAGCCGGACAGGTTTCAAGCAGTACTTC. Filled out from reference TRBV11-2 and TRBJ2-7, the complete variable domain reads EAGVAQSPRYKIIEKRQSVAFWCNPISGHATLYWYQQILGQGPKLLIQFQNNGVVDDSQLPKDRFSAERLKGVDSTLKIQPAKLEDSAVYLCASSRTGFKQYFGPGTRLTVT.

The V and J genes are TRBV5-1 and TRBJ2-3, with D unresolved. Germline values: CDR1 SGHRS, CDR2 YFSETQ. The germline V and J ends were trimmed by 6 bases and 6 bases, with 8 bases remaining between them. The CDR3 has 11 amino acids. CDR3 in amino acids: CASTLLDTQYF. CDR3 DNA: TGCGCCAGCACCCTGCTGGATACGCAGTATTTT. Complete variable domain (other parts from reference TRBV5-1 and TRBJ2-3): KAGVTQTPRYLIKTRGQQVTLSCSPISGHRSVSWYQQTPGQGLQFLFEYFSETQRNKGNFPGRFSGRQFSNSRSEMNVSTLELGDSALYLCASTLLDTQYFGPGTRLTVL.

This sequence joins TRBV19 and TRBJ2-5; 12 bases map to TRBD2. There are 17 residues in the CDR3. J gave up 5 bases and V 4 bases, and 11 bases lay outside the gene matches. Per germline, CDR1 LNHDA and CDR2 SQIVND (reference sequence). The CDR3 nucleotides read TGTGCCAGTAGTACCCCGGGACTAGCGGGCCTAGGGGAGACCCAGTACTTC. Residues: CASSTPGLAGLGETQYF.

The rearrangement uses TRBV7-9 and TRBJ1-2; no reliable D call. Trimming removed 5 bases from V and 4 bases from J, with 14 bases in between. CDR3 length equals 14 residues. Germline-derived CDR1 and CDR2 are SEHNR and FQNEAQ (reference sequence). The chain's CDR3 is CASSREGQVYGYTF. The CDR3 DNA reads TGTGCCAGCAGCAGAGAAGGGCAGGTCTATGGCTACACCTTC.

The V gene is TRBV9, the J gene TRBJ2-2; D is perhaps TRBD1 (6 bases). Germline V CDR1 and CDR2: SGDLS, YYNGEE. V was clipped by 4 bases and J by 3 bases, with 16 bases between them. CDR3 length: 16 amino acids. The CDR3 region has the DNA TGTGCCAGCAGCACGACGACAGGTCCCGACACCGGGGAGCTGTTTTTT. Translating gives CASSTTTGPDTGELFF.

The gene calls are TRBV19 and TRBJ1-5, with 9 bases matching TRBD1. Germline CDR1 and CDR2: LNHDA and SQIVND (reference sequence). V lost 5 bases to trimming and J lost 1 base; unmatched junction nucleotides: 9. This CDR3 has 17 amino acids. CDR3 DNA sequence: TGTGCCAGTAGTGCGGGAAGACAGGGGGTAAGCAATCAGCCCCAGCATTTT. Amino acids: CASSAGRQGVSNQPQHF.

This clone was detected only a few times. The chain couples TRBV7-3 to TRBJ2-2; unclear D gene. This CDR3 is built from 14 residues. Trimming stripped 6 bases from V and 3 bases from J, with 11 bases between. CDR1 is SGHTA, CDR2 FQGTGA, per germline. DNA of the CDR3: TGTGCCAGCAGACAGTGGCCTGACACCGGGGAGCTGTTTTTT. Translated: CASRQWPDTGELFF.

The chain has TRBV19 and TRBJ1-1; D is unclear. CDR3 length equals 14 residues. Trimming removed 3 bases at V and 4 bases at J, with 12 bases between. The germline V gene has CDR1 LNHDA and CDR2 SQIVND (reference sequence). The CDR3 nucleotides read TGTGCCAGTAGTATTCGGAAAACGAGCACTGAAGCTTTCTTT. This translates into CASSIRKTSTEAFF.

This chain connects TRBV10-3 to TRBJ2-1; TRBD2 aligns across 11 bases. The CDR3 loop spans 16 amino acids. In germline, CDR1 is ENHRY, CDR2 SYGVKD. V shed 6 bases, J shed 0 bases, and the junction held 4 bases outside the gene matches. The CDR3 spells CAISAGTSGSYNEQFF. CDR3 DNA: TGTGCCATCAGCGCTGGGACTAGCGGCTCCTACAATGAGCAGTTCTTC.

The chain recombines TRBV11-3 with TRBJ2-7, with 7 positions matching TRBD1. The ends lost 2 bases at V and 7 bases at J; junction bases unmatched: 5. The CDR3 consists of 13 residues. Germline-derived CDR1 and CDR2 are SGHNT and YENEEA. CDR3 in amino acids: CASSLRTGEEQYF. CDR3 DNA sequence: TGTGCCAGCAGCTTACGAACAGGGGAGGAGCAGTACTTC.

The J gene is TRBJ2-7, the V gene TRBV9; TRBD1 matches at 8 bases. Per the germline V gene, CDR1 is SGDLS and CDR2 is YYNGEE. Losses at the gene ends were 4 bases for V and 2 bases for J; bases not matched to a gene: 5. The CDR3 covers 14 residues. CDR3 DNA: TGTGCCAGCAGCCTTACAGGGGGTGCCTACGAGCAGTACTTC. Amino acids: CASSLTGGAYEQYF.

The V and J genes are TRBV5-4 and TRBJ2-1; TRBD2 matches 10 bases. Germline loops: CDR1 SGHNT, CDR2 YYREEE (reference sequence). CDR3 size: 15 residues. V shed 0 bases and J 7 bases; nucleotides not matched to a gene: 4. The CDR3 sequence is CASSLVLAGRNEQFF. In nucleotides, the CDR3 is TGTGCCAGCAGCTTGGTACTAGCGGGAAGGAATGAGCAGTTCTTC.

The chain uses TRBV30 and TRBJ1-1; no definite D call. Trimming removed 5 bases from V and 1 base from J, with 8 bases in between. CDR3 length: 12 residues. The germline CDR1 and CDR2 sequences are GTSNPN and SVGIG (reference sequence). The CDR3 nucleotides are TGTGCCTGGGTCCCGGGGAACACTGAAGCTTTCTTT. It encodes CAWVPGNTEAFF.

Notes on this clone: Other DNA sequences in this sample translate to the same CDR3. The chain links TRBV7-2 to TRBJ2-1, with 7 bases fitting TRBD2. The V gene's germline CDR1 is SGHTA and CDR2 FQGNSA. V lost 1 base and J lost 5; bases outside the gene matches: 5. This CDR3 has 15 amino acids. The CDR3 reads CASSLGGRADNEQFF. In DNA, the CDR3 is TGTGCCAGCAGCTTAGGGGGGAGGGCCGACAATGAGCAGTTCTTC.

V and J are TRBV7-3 and TRBJ2-7; TRBD2 matches at 8 bases. Unmatched junction bases numbered 9, after V lost 5 bases and J lost 0 bases. The CDR3 contains 16 residues. CDR1 SGHTA and CDR2 FQGTGA come from the germline V gene. The CDR3 sequence is CASSPSGAGASYEQYF. CDR3 DNA: TGTGCCAGCAGCCCCTCCGGAGCGGGAGCCTCCTACGAGCAGTACTTC.